This entry lists 14 T cell receptor beta chains sequenced from one sample in a study of radiotherapy plus CTLA-4 blockade in lung cancer. Sequencing was performed with immunoSEQ multiplex PCR; in TCRdb, only in-frame clones are kept and a portion is missing. This sample carries 62,000 or so clones, 70% to 80% of them seen once, and the ten largest clones take about 10%. The sequenced sample was peripheral blood, obtained from a patient treated with radiotherapy plus ipilimumab. Every receptor here comes from a human donor with non-small cell lung cancer who had a complete response to radiotherapy plus ipilimumab.

This chain joins TRBV5-1 and TRBJ2-5; 8 bases are shared with TRBD2. V trimming: 4 bases; J trimming: 9 bases; junction bases outside the gene matches: 11. Germline assignment: CDR1 SGHRS and CDR2 YFSETQ. The CDR3 runs 14 residues. As DNA, the CDR3 is TGCGCCAGCAGCGACGCACTAGCGGCGACGGCCCAGTACTTC. Its translation: CASSDALAATAQYF. The variable domain in full, completed from reference TRBV5-1 and TRBJ2-5, reads KAGVTQTPRYLIKTRGQQVTLSCSPISGHRSVSWYQQTPGQGLQFLFEYFSETQRNKGNFPGRFSGRQFSNSRSEMNVSTLELGDSALYLCASSDALAATAQYFGPGTRLLVL.

The chain couples TRBV10-2 to TRBJ1-1; D is perhaps TRBD1 (6 bases). This CDR3 contains 16 residues. The germline V gene encodes CDR1 WSHSY and CDR2 SAAADI. The V end lost 6 bases, the J end lost 3 bases, and 20 bases lay between the germline ends. CDR3 nucleotide sequence: TGCGCCAGCAGCGCTCTGGGGGGGGGCGCGGACACTGAAGCTTTCTTT. Its protein is CASSALGGGADTEAFF.

This clone occurred many times. This sequence joins TRBV11-2 and TRBJ1-6; D not certain. The V gene lost 8 bases and the J gene lost 5 bases, with 4 bases spanning the gap. Germline CDR1 and CDR2: SGHAT and FQNNGV. This CDR3 spans 11 amino acids. CDR3 loop: CASGNNSPLHF. Here the CDR3 DNA reads TGTGCCAGCGGCAATAATTCACCCCTCCACTTT.

The table lists this clone with a few counts. Other DNA sequences in this specimen translate into the identical CDR3. The chain recombines TRBV6-6 with TRBJ2-7; no firm D call. The CDR3 totals 13 residues. Germline lookup yields CDR1 MNHNY and CDR2 SVGAGI (reference sequence). V was shortened by 2 bases and J by 3 bases, with 8 bases between the two germline ends. The CDR3 loop reads CASSYRAVYEQYV. The CDR3 DNA reads TGTGCCAGCAGTTACAGGGCAGTCTACGAGCAGTACGTC.

This chain uses TRBV15 with TRBJ2-1; D not certain. The germline CDR1 and CDR2 sequences are LNHNV and YYDKDF (reference sequence). CDR3 length equals 13 residues. Trimming stripped 2 bases from V and 10 bases from J, with 12 bases between. CDR3: CATSRRYDREQFF. The CDR3 region has the DNA TGTGCCACCAGCAGAAGGTACGATCGAGAGCAGTTCTTC.

V and J are TRBV7-2 and TRBJ2-5; TRBD2 matches at 15 bases. Trimming cost V 4 bases and J 5 bases; bases outside gene matches: 8. Germline V gene data show CDR1 as SGHTA and CDR2 as FQGNSA. The length of the CDR3 is 17 residues. CDR3 nucleotide sequence: TGTGCCAGCAGCTCGGGACTAGCGGGAGGAGGGGGGGAGACCCAGTACTTC. It codes for CASSSGLAGGGGETQYF.

This clone was detected only once. The chain recombines TRBV19 with TRBJ2-1; 8 bases line up with TRBD2. The germline V gene has CDR1 LNHDA and CDR2 SQIVND (reference sequence). The V segment lost 4 bases and the J segment 3 bases; nucleotides outside the gene matches: 8. This CDR3 has 16 residues. CDR3 residues: CASSNTPGLVYNEQFF. The CDR3 nucleotides read TGTGCCAGTAGTAATACTCCGGGACTAGTCTACAATGAGCAGTTCTTC.

The chain combines TRBV7-2 with TRBJ1-3; D call uncertain. V was pared by 7 bases and J by 0 bases, with 13 bases between. CDR1 is SGHTA and CDR2 is FQGNSA in the germline V gene. The CDR3 consists of 15 residues. The CDR3 bases are TGTGCCAGCACCCTATCGGGCTTCTCTGGAAACACCATATATTTT. Protein: CASTLSGFSGNTIYF. The full variable domain, with the rest looked up from reference TRBV7-2 and TRBJ1-3, is GAGVSQSPSNKVTEKGKDVELRCDPISGHTALYWYRQSLGQGLEFLIYFQGNSAPDKSGLPSDRFSAERTGGSVSTLTIQRTQQEDSAVYLCASTLSGFSGNTIYFGEGSWLTVV.

V and J are TRBV11-3 and TRBJ1-1; D is unclear. V shed 5 bases and J shed 2 bases, with 9 bases lying between them. The CDR3 is 13 amino acids. Germline V lookup: CDR1 SGHNT, CDR2 YENEEA. CDR3 protein: CASSRPPNTEAFF. As DNA, the CDR3 is TGTGCCAGCAGCCGTCCCCCTAACACTGAAGCTTTCTTT.

The chain uses TRBV6-5 and TRBJ2-2; tentatively, D is TRBD1 (6 bases). Germline V gene lookup returns CDR1 MNHEY and CDR2 SVGAGI. V was shortened by 5 bases and J by 6 bases, with 13 bases between the two germline ends. The CDR3 totals 14 residues. CDR3 in amino acids: CASSATGSAGELFF. The CDR3 DNA is TGTGCCAGCAGTGCCACAGGGTCCGCCGGGGAGCTGTTTTTT.

This clone has only a few counts. The chain is built from TRBV10-3 and TRBJ2-7; D could derive from TRBD1 or TRBD2 (5 bases each). The CDR3 has 14 residues. Germline loops: CDR1 ENHRY, CDR2 SYGVKD. V was pared by 6 bases and J by 3 bases, with 15 bases between. The CDR3 DNA is TGTGCCATCAGCCGGGACGGAGGCTTCTACGAGCAGTACTTC. Protein: CAISRDGGFYEQYF.

J is TRBJ1-2 and V is TRBV27; D is ambiguous. The CDR3 is 12 residues long. Germline CDR1 reads MNHEY; CDR2 reads SMNVEV (reference sequence). V was cut by 2 bases and J by 2 bases, with 3 bases left in between. As DNA, the CDR3 is TGTGCCAGCAGTTTAGGAAACTATGGCTACACCTTC. It translates to CASSLGNYGYTF.

This clone showed up just once. CDR3 sequence (DNA): TGCAGCGTTGAGCAGTTCATGAACACTGAAGCTTTCTTT. Translated: CSVEQFMNTEAFF. This sequence joins TRBV29-1 and TRBJ1-1; D gene unclear. The CDR3 runs to 13 residues. V lost 3 bases and J lost 0, with 8 bases in between. The germline V gene encodes CDR1 SQVTM and CDR2 ANQGSEA.

J is TRBJ2-7 and V is TRBV28; TRBD1 is a possible D gene (5 bases). The V end was cut by 6 bases, the J end by 2 bases, with 11 bases between. Germline CDR1 reads MDHEN; CDR2 reads SYDVKM. CDR3 length equals 13 residues. CDR3: CASRRTQTYEQYF. The CDR3 nucleotides are TGTGCCAGCAGGCGGACACAAACCTACGAGCAGTACTTC.